One sample yielded the 25 T cell receptor beta chains listed below, sequenced in a study of blood T cell repertoires in COVID-19. Clones were sequenced by immunoSEQ multiplex PCR, and TCRdb holds only the in-frame ones, with some missing. The sample comprises 98,000 or so clones, around 84% of which are singletons, and over 10% rests with the top ten. The sample was peripheral blood. The receptor set was obtained from a woman aged 55-69 years in a cohort sampled during active or convalescent COVID-19.

The rearrangement uses TRBV7-3 and TRBJ2-3; 12 nucleotides line up with TRBD2. Germline-derived CDR1 and CDR2 are SGHTA and FQGTGA. Trimming took 5 bases from V and 1 from J; bases not matched to a gene: 10. The CDR3 sequence is 18 residues long. The CDR3 sequence: CASSKGPTSGSGTDTQYF. Here the CDR3 DNA reads TGTGCCAGCAGCAAAGGACCGACTAGCGGGAGTGGCACAGATACGCAGTATTTT.

The chain employs TRBV24-1 and TRBJ2-1; 12 bases fit TRBD2. The CDR3 runs to 16 residues. V shed 3 bases, J shed 5 bases, and the junction held 4 bases outside the gene matches. Germline values: CDR1 KGHDR, CDR2 SFDVKD. This CDR3 reads CATSDQTSGGNNEQFF. In DNA form, the CDR3 reads TGTGCCACCAGTGATCAAACTAGCGGGGGGAACAATGAGCAGTTCTTC.

V gene TRBV27 combines with J gene TRBJ1-1, with unresolved D. The CDR3 contains 17 residues. Germline V gene data show CDR1 as MNHEY and CDR2 as SMNVEV (reference sequence). V was trimmed by 3 bases and J by 9 bases, leaving 26 bases between them. The DNA for the CDR3 is TGTGCCAGCAGTTTGCGTGGGCCGGGAGGAGTGAACGGCAAAGCTTTCTTT. Encoded protein: CASSLRGPGGVNGKAFF.

A single count supports this clone. An end of the junction differs from the germline gene, which may be a read error. This chain joins TRBV7-7 and TRBJ2-3, with a weak D call TRBD2 (5 bases). Per the germline V gene, CDR1 is SSHAT and CDR2 is FNYEAQ (reference sequence). The length of the CDR3 is 15 residues. The CDR3 sequence: CASSLGLGELSTQYF. As DNA, the CDR3 is TGTGCTAGCAGCTTAGGGCTGGGAGAGCTGAGTACGCAGTATTTT. Using reference TRBV7-7 and TRBJ2-3 for the parts outside the CDR3, the full variable domain is GAGVSQSPRYKVTKRGQDVTLRCDPISSHATLYWYQQALGQGPEFLTYFNYEAQPDKSGLPSDRFSAERPEGSISTLTIQRTEQRDSAMYRCASSLGLGELSTQYFGPGTRLTVL.

The chain uses TRBV19 and TRBJ1-5, with D tentatively TRBD1 (5 bases). V was pared by 2 bases and J by 3 bases, with 8 bases between. Germline CDR1 reads LNHDA; CDR2 reads SQIVND (reference sequence). The CDR3 loop spans 14 amino acids. The CDR3 loop reads CASSIRGFNQPQHF. CDR3 DNA: TGTGCCAGTAGTATAAGGGGCTTCAATCAGCCCCAGCATTTT.

V and J are TRBV9 and TRBJ2-7; a weak D match, TRBD1 (5 bases). CDR3 size: 14 residues. V shed 5 bases and J shed 1 base, with 13 bases lying between them. In germline, CDR1 is SGDLS, CDR2 YYNGEE. CDR3: CASSLGQRSYEQYF. CDR3 coding DNA: TGTGCCAGCAGTTTGGGGCAGAGATCCTACGAGCAGTACTTC.

The CDR3 region is CAINPWGPNTEAFF. The CDR3 nucleotides read TGTGCCATCAACCCCTGGGGGCCGAACACTGAAGCTTTCTTT. V and J are TRBV10-3 and TRBJ1-1; weak D call: TRBD1 (6 bases). The germline V gene encodes CDR1 ENHRY and CDR2 SYGVKD. The CDR3 is 14 amino acids. The V gene lost 7 bases and the J gene lost 1 base, with 13 bases spanning the gap.

The genes are TRBV10-3 and TRBJ1-1, with D tentatively TRBD1 (6 bases). Germline lookup yields CDR1 ENHRY and CDR2 SYGVKD. The CDR3 contains 13 residues. V lost 3 bases to trimming and J lost 7 bases, with 12 bases between them. The chain's CDR3 is CAISDRGEGEAFF. As DNA, the CDR3 is TGTGCCATCAGTGACAGGGGCGAGGGTGAAGCTTTCTTT.

J is TRBJ1-2 and V is TRBV3-1 (or the pseudogene TRBV3-2); tentative D call: TRBD1 (5 bases). Germline V gene lookup returns CDR1 LGHDT and CDR2 YNNKEL (reference sequence). Trimming removed 5 bases at V and 0 bases at J, with 10 bases between. The CDR3 spans 14 residues. In nucleotides, the CDR3 is TGTGCCAGCAGCTCCCAGGGAACTAACTATGGCTACACCTTC. Protein: CASSSQGTNYGYTF.

V gene TRBV10-3 combines with J gene TRBJ2-5; a weak D match, TRBD2 (5 bases). The CDR3 has 13 residues. Trimming removed 4 bases from V and 5 bases from J, with 11 bases in between. Germline-derived CDR1 and CDR2 are ENHRY and SYGVKD. The chain's CDR3 is CAISARGGETQYF. The CDR3 DNA sequence: TGTGCCATCAGTGCCCGGGGTGGGGAGACCCAGTACTTC.

The V gene is TRBV18, the J gene TRBJ2-1; perhaps TRBD1 as D (6 bases). CDR1 and CDR2 from the germline V gene are KGHSH and LQKENI. The ends were cut back, 0 bases at V and 0 bases at J, with 12 bases in the middle. The CDR3 loop spans 17 amino acids. CDR3 amino acids: CASSPPSGTPSYNEQFF. CDR3 in DNA: TGTGCCAGCTCACCACCGTCGGGGACACCCTCCTACAATGAGCAGTTCTTC. The entire variable domain, with the rest obtained from reference TRBV18 and TRBJ2-1, is as follows: NAGVMQNPRHLVRRRGQEARLRCSPMKGHSHVYWYRQLPEEGLKFMVYLQKENIIDESGMPKERFSAEFPKEGPSILRIQQVVRGDSAAYFCASSPPSGTPSYNEQFFGPGTRLTVL.

This clone was observed a single time. Other DNA sequences in this specimen translate into the identical CDR3. The rearrangement links TRBV2 to TRBJ2-5, with TRBD1 as a possible D gene (5 bases). Trimming cost V 4 bases and J 2 bases, with 8 bases left between them. The CDR3 has 13 amino acids. Germline values: CDR1 SNHLY, CDR2 FYNNEI. CDR3 nucleotide sequence: TGTGCCAGCAGTGCGGACACACAAGAGACCCAGTACTTC. Translated, it gives CASSADTQETQYF.

This sequence joins TRBV7-9 and TRBJ2-7, with TRBD2 matching over 13 bases. Germline V gives CDR1 SEHNR, CDR2 FQNEAQ (reference sequence). The J segment lost 0 bases and the V segment lost 5 bases, leaving 7 bases of the junction unmatched. The length of the CDR3 is 17 residues. The CDR3 sequence is CASSPGTSGARSYEQYF. The CDR3 DNA sequence: TGTGCCAGCAGCCCCGGGACTAGCGGGGCCCGCTCCTACGAGCAGTACTTC.

The rearrangement links TRBV21-1 to TRBJ2-2; TRBD2 was called by the table and not checked on the DNA. TRBV21-1 is an annotated pseudogene. This CDR3 region has 16 residues. CDR3 loop: CASSNPSGLGPGELFF. Written as DNA, the CDR3 is TGTGCCAGCAGCAATCCATCGGGACTAGGCCCCGGGGAGCTGTTTTTT.

The J gene is TRBJ1-2, the V gene TRBV11-2; D gene ambiguous. V lost 5 bases, J lost 0 bases, and 10 bases lay in between. CDR3 length: 14 residues. Germline CDR1 and CDR2: SGHAT and FQNNGV. Here the CDR3 DNA reads TGTGCCAGCAGCGCTGACTCGGCTAACTATGGCTACACCTTC. Residues: CASSADSANYGYTF. The variable domain in full, completed from reference TRBV11-2 and TRBJ1-2, reads EAGVAQSPRYKIIEKRQSVAFWCNPISGHATLYWYQQILGQGPKLLIQFQNNGVVDDSQLPKDRFSAERLKGVDSTLKIQPAKLEDSAVYLCASSADSANYGYTFGSGTRLTVV.

The J gene is TRBJ1-1, the V gene TRBV5-5, with TRBD1 as a possible D gene (5 bases). CDR1 and CDR2 (germline): SGHKS, YYEKEE (reference sequence). The CDR3 runs to 14 residues. The V gene lost 4 bases and the J gene lost 1 base, with 11 bases spanning the gap. CDR3 nucleotide sequence: TGTGCCAGCAGCCCCGCAGGGTGGAACACTGAAGCTTTCTTT. Its protein is CASSPAGWNTEAFF. The whole variable domain, remainder taken from reference TRBV5-5 and TRBJ1-1, is DAGVTQSPTHLIKTRGQQVTLRCSPISGHKSVSWYQQVLGQGPQFIFQYYEKEERGRGNFPDRFSARQFPNYSSELNVNALLLGDSALYLCASSPAGWNTEAFFGQGTRLTVV.

This sequence joins TRBV10-3 and TRBJ1-1; 8 bases agree with TRBD1. The CDR3 is 14 residues long. The ends lost 6 bases at V and 2 bases at J; junction bases unmatched: 5. Per the germline V gene, CDR1 is ENHRY and CDR2 is SYGVKD. The CDR3 is CAISPGQVNTEAFF. The CDR3 bases are TGTGCCATCAGCCCGGGACAGGTAAACACTGAAGCTTTCTTT.

V usage is TRBV9 and J usage is TRBJ2-2; TRBD2 aligns across 7 bases. With V trimmed by 0 bases and J by 1 base, 3 bases remained unmatched. The CDR3 length is 16 residues. Germline CDR1 and CDR2: SGDLS and YYNGEE. CDR3 sequence: CASSVVPSGNTGELFF. CDR3 DNA: TGTGCCAGCAGCGTAGTTCCTAGCGGGAACACCGGGGAGCTGTTTTTT.

The gene calls are TRBV9 and TRBJ2-4; 7 bases match TRBD1. The germline V gene encodes CDR1 SGDLS and CDR2 YYNGEE. The CDR3 consists of 15 residues. The trim removed 0 bases at V and 0 bases at J, leaving 0 bases unmatched. The CDR3 reads CASSVAGGAKNIQYF. CDR3 DNA sequence: TGTGCCAGCAGCGTAGCAGGGGGAGCCAAAAACATTCAGTACTTC.

This sequence joins TRBV27 and TRBJ1-6; no reliable D call. Germline values: CDR1 MNHEY, CDR2 SMNVEV (reference sequence). The V end lost 6 bases, the J end lost 5 bases, and 11 bases lay between the germline ends. The CDR3 runs 14 residues. DNA of the CDR3: TGTGCCAGCAGCCAAAGAAGAGATAATTCACCCCTCCACTTT. This codes for CASSQRRDNSPLHF.

This chain's CDR3 is CASSPGLENKQFF. Written as DNA, the CDR3 is TGTGCCAGTAGTCCGGGACTGGAGAATAAGCAGTTCTTC. This sequence joins TRBV19 and TRBJ2-1, with D possibly being TRBD2 (6 bases). CDR3 length: 13 residues. Germline V gene data show CDR1 as LNHDA and CDR2 as SQIVND (reference sequence). The V end was cut by 5 bases, the J end by 11 bases, with 16 bases between.

This clone has only one observation. This chain links TRBV6-5 with TRBJ1-4; D gene ambiguous. The germline V gene has CDR1 MNHEY and CDR2 SVGAGI. The length of the CDR3 is 14 residues. V was cut by 6 bases and J by 3 bases, with 11 bases left in between. The CDR3: CASRRGFANEKLFF. CDR3 bases: TGTGCCAGCAGACGAGGGTTCGCTAATGAAAAACTGTTTTTT.

This chain connects TRBV28 to TRBJ1-5; D is ambiguous. Germline lookup yields CDR1 MDHEN and CDR2 SYDVKM. This CDR3 comprises 15 residues. V lost 3 bases to trimming and J lost 0 bases, with 9 bases between them. The CDR3 loop is CASSFLRYSNQPQHF. The DNA of the CDR3 is TGTGCCAGCAGTTTTTTACGGTATAGCAATCAGCCCCAGCATTTT. Full variable domain (missing parts from reference TRBV28 and TRBJ1-5): DVKVTQSSRYLVKRTGEKVFLECVQDMDHENMFWYRQDPGLGLRLIYFSYDVKMKEKGDIPEGYSVSREKKERFSLILESASTNQTSMYLCASSFLRYSNQPQHFGDGTRLSIL.

The chain employs TRBV12-3 or TRBV12-4 and TRBJ2-3; 8 bases map to TRBD1. The CDR3 sequence is 13 residues long. V lost 6 bases to trimming and J lost 7 bases; unmatched junction nucleotides: 6. CDR3 loop: CASRVDRGHTQYF. In DNA, the CDR3 is TGTGCCAGCAGGGTTGACAGGGGTCATACGCAGTATTTT.

For the CDR3, the DNA is TGTGCCAGCAACCTACCGACAGGGGCTTACAATGAGCAGTTCTTC. This encodes CASNLPTGAYNEQFF. The chain links TRBV7-3 to TRBJ2-1; 8 bases are shared with TRBD1. Germline CDR1 and CDR2: SGHTA and FQGTGA. V gave up 7 bases and J gave up 4 bases; unmatched junction bases: 9. The CDR3 runs to 15 residues.